Listed below are T cell receptor beta chains from one sample, sequenced in a study of tumor and adjacent non-tumor tissue in lung cancer. TCRdb independently ran MiXCR on the multiplex PCR reads; one entry per CDR3 protein. The sample shows roughly 82,000 distinct CDR3 sequences, more than 65% of them seen only once. Sequencing was done on a sample of distant non-tumor lung tissue. The source is a woman aged 50 to 65 with non-small cell lung cancer. Both conserved end residues are part of each CDR3. A D gene is named only where the DNA matches it firmly. Only part of the rows carry a size: once, few, many, or a class if the clone is expanded.

d_gene | j_gene | abundance | v_gene | CDR3aa | CDR3nt
- | TRBJ1-6 | - | TRBV6-5 | CASSYSGQNSHLHF | TGTGCCAGCAGTTACTCCGGACAGAATTCACACCTCCACTTT
- | TRBJ2-7 | many | TRBV7-8 | CASSPNYEQYF | TGTGCCAGCAGCCCCAACTACGAGCAGTACTTC
TRBD2 | TRBJ2-7 | - | TRBV9 | CASSARSGRAAEHYF | TGTGCCAGCAGCGCCCGTAGCGGGAGGGCTGCCGAGCACTACTTC
- | TRBJ2-3 | - | TRBV29-1 | CSVGVGLGTDMQYF | TGCAGCGTTGGCGTGGGATTGGGCACAGATATGCAGTATTTT
- | TRBJ1-2 | - | TRBV29-1 | CSVVSRHGYTF | TGCAGCGTTGTATCGCGACATGGCTACACCTTC
- | TRBJ1-5 | - | TRBV6-1 | CTSSYRSRASNQPQHF | TGTACCAGCAGTTACCGGAGCAGGGCTAGCAATCAGCCCCAGCATTTT
- | TRBJ2-7 | - | TRBV6-2/TRBV6-3 | CASTNYCEQYF | TGTGCCAGCACTAACTACTGCGAGCAGTACTTC
- | TRBJ2-6 | - | TRBV15 | CATSRVASGANVLTF | TGTGCCACCAGCAGAGTGGCCTCTGGGGCCAACGTCCTGACTTTC
- | TRBJ1-4 | - | TRBV6-5 | CASSHLNRGDSNEKLFF | TGTGCCAGCAGCCATCTTAATCGAGGGGACTCTAATGAAAAACTGTTTTTC
- | TRBJ2-7 | - | TRBV7-8 | CAIRPAYDYEQYF | TGTGCTATCAGGCCAGCCTACGACTACGAGCAGTACTTC
TRBD2 | TRBJ2-7 | - | TRBV20-1 | CSAVLAGEPYEQYF | TGCAGTGCCGTACTAGCGGGAGAACCCTACGAGCAGTACTTC
TRBD2 | TRBJ2-3 | - | TRBV12-3/TRBV12-4 | CASGPGLALDRRTQYF | TGTGCCAGCGGCCCCGGACTAGCGTTAGATCGACGTACGCAGTATTTT
- | TRBJ2-7 | - | TRBV28 | CASSPPRCLLHF | TGTGCCAGCAGTCCCCCCCGGTGCCTCCTCCACTTC
- | TRBJ1-4 | - | TRBV6-5 | CASRRIATNGKPFF | TGTGCCAGCAGACGCATTGCAACTAATGGAAAACCGTTTTTT
- | TRBJ1-3 | - | TRBV11-2 | CASSADMNPGNTIYF | TGTGCCAGCAGCGCAGACATGAACCCTGGGAACACCATATATTTT
- | TRBJ2-5 | - | TRBV10-2 | CASSERERETQYF | TGCGCCAGCAGTGAGCGGGAGCGCGAGACTCAGTACTTC
- | TRBJ2-5 | - | TRBV4-1 | CAGSQEGQTEETQYF | TGCGCCGGCAGTCAAGAAGGACAGACAGAAGAGACCCAGTACTTC
TRBD2 | TRBJ2-3 | - | TRBV4-1 | CASSQVSGRASDTQNF | TGCGCCAGCAGCCAAGTTAGCGGGAGGGCCTCAGATACGCAGAATTTT
- | TRBJ1-2 | few | TRBV12-3/TRBV12-4 | CTSLPRSPYGYTF | TGTACCAGCCTGCCTAGGAGCCCCTATGGCTACACCTTC
- | TRBJ1-1 | many | TRBV12-3/TRBV12-4 | CASSLAENTEAFF | TGTGCCAGCAGTTTAGCAGAGAACACTGAAGCTTTCTTT
TRBD2 | TRBJ2-3 | - | TRBV28 | CASITSGASSDTQYF | TGTGCCAGCATAACTAGCGGGGCTAGCTCAGATACGCAGTATTTT
- | TRBJ1-1 | - | TRBV29-1 | CSVPMGIGGAGTEAFF | TGTAGCGTTCCTATGGGCATTGGGGGCGCAGGGACTGAAGCTTTCTTT
TRBD1 | TRBJ2-7 | - | TRBV29-1 | CSVAARQGIEQHF | TGCAGCGTTGCGGCGCGACAGGGGATCGAGCAGCATTTC
TRBD2 | TRBJ2-7 | - | TRBV5-1 | CASRTRGIFTYEQYF | TGCGCCAGCCGGACTAGAGGGATCTTTACCTACGAGCAGTACTTC
- | TRBJ2-5 | - | TRBV11-2 | CACSPGPTSQETQYF | TGTGCCTGCAGCCCCGGGCCCACCTCACAAGAAACCCAATACTTC
TRBD2 | TRBJ2-7 | - | TRBV4-2 | CASSLMREPSYEQYF | TGTGCCAGCAGCCTTATGCGGGAGCCTTCCTACGAGCAGTACTTC
- | TRBJ1-4 | - | TRBV4-1 | CASTGSYPINEKLFF | TGCGCAAGCACGGGGAGCTACCCAATTAATGAAAAACTGTTTTTT
- | TRBJ1-1 | - | TRBV12-3/TRBV12-4 | CASSHSPGPNMNTEAFF | TGCGCCAGCAGTCATTCCCCGGGACCGAACATGAACACTGAAGCTTTCTTT
TRBD1 | TRBJ1-5 | - | TRBV6-2/TRBV6-3 | CASSVGTGTGRPQHF | TGTGCCAGCAGTGTAGGGACAGGGACGGGTCGGCCCCAGCATTTT
- | TRBJ2-7 | - | TRBV6-2/TRBV6-3 | CASTFESYYEQYF | TGTGCCAGCACCTTTGAGTCTTATTACGAGCAGTACTTC
- | TRBJ1-4 | many | TRBV12-3/TRBV12-4 | CASSFDGGGKLFF | TGTGCCAGCAGTTTTGACGGCGGGGGGAAACTGTTTTTT
- | TRBJ1-2 | - | TRBV2 | CASSSVWGLPGYTF | TGTGCCAGCAGTTCGGTTTGGGGGCTGCCCGGCTACACCTTC
- | TRBJ2-5 | - | TRBV7-2 | CASSLRDIGQETQYF | TGTGCCAGCAGCTTAAGGGATATTGGACAAGAGACCCAGTACTTC
TRBD1 | TRBJ2-3 | - | TRBV29-1 | CSATGAGGADMQYF | TGCAGCGCAACCGGCGCAGGGGGCGCAGATATGCAATATTTT
TRBD2 | TRBJ2-3 | many | TRBV30 | CAWSGILAGVADTQYF | TGTGCCTGGAGCGGAATCCTAGCGGGAGTTGCAGATACGCAGTATTTT
TRBD1 | TRBJ1-2 | - | TRBV12-3/TRBV12-4 | CASSPGQDYGHTF | TGTGCCAGCAGTCCGGGACAGGACTATGGACACACCTTC
TRBD2 | TRBJ2-1 | - | TRBV4-1 | CASSQDRELAGVSSYNDQFF | TGTGCCAGCAGCCAAGATCGCGAACTAGCGGGAGTGTCCTCCTACAATGATCAGTTCTTC
- | TRBJ2-3 | once | TRBV11-2 | CARSLWGQLAIDTQYF | TGTGCCAGGAGCTTGTGGGGCCAGCTAGCTATAGATACGCAGTATTTT